This entry describes one TCR beta chain. Per the authors' pipeline: Reference gene primer amplification gave nucleated cell count estimates. Generated by immunoSEQ multiplex PCR, the TCRdb table keeps only in-frame clones and is missing some. V and J calls and clone size are copied from that table; D and trimming were computed from the DNA. The table lists around 47,000 clones, approximately 87% of them singletons. These data come from a study of blood T cell repertoires in COVID-19. At the level of the study: T cells, B-cell-depleted T cells, or PBMCs provided the cDNA or gDNA that served as material.

Between the trimmed V and J ends, which lost 4 bases and 1 base, there was a span of 13 bases. The CDR3 covers 14 residues. Germline values: CDR1 SQVTM, CDR2 ANQGSEA. Patients in Seattle were enrolled during active infection, then followed longitudinally. The sequenced sample was peripheral blood. The clonotype was recovered from a man aged 40-50 years with COVID-19, enrolled during active disease. The gene calls are TRBV29-1 and TRBJ1-1, with D hard to call. The CDR3 DNA follows: TGCAGCGTTGTGTTCCCTCCCCCGAACACTGAAGCTTTCTTT. As protein: CSVVFPPPNTEAFF.